The TCR beta chain described here comes from a study of blood T cell repertoires in COVID-19. Overall study: COVID-19 samples from acute and convalescent phases originated in the United States, Italy and Spain.

Germline CDR1 reads MNHEY; CDR2 reads SMNVEV (reference sequence). This CDR3 has 18 amino acids. The ends lost 5 bases at V and 3 bases at J; junction bases unmatched: 18. Libraries were prepared by immunoSEQ multiplex PCR; TCRdb keeps only in-frame clonotypes and omits some of them. The data show approximately 200,000 clones, about 90% seen once. Individuals drawn from approximately 22 US areas were roughly 18 to 89 years old. Shortly before study entry, within 2 weeks, exposed participants had met a COVID-19 case. The V and J genes are TRBV27 and TRBJ1-2, with 7 bases lining up with TRBD1. Sequencing used PBMCs or T cells enriched from blood (not recorded which). This TCR derives from a woman in her 30s who had been exposed to COVID-19. DNA of the CDR3: TGTGCCAGCAGTCCCAGACAGGGATCGCATTCCTACGACTATGGCTACACCTTC. Translated: CASSPRQGSHSYDYGYTF.